This TCR beta chain stems from a study of blood T cell repertoires in COVID-19. The wider study: T cells, B-cell-depleted T cells, or PBMCs provided the cDNA or gDNA that served as material.

Original processing notes: Estimated nucleated cell counts came from reference gene primer amplification. Profiled with immunoSEQ multiplex PCR; TCRdb holds only in-frame clones, not every one. V and J calls and clone size are copied from that table; D and trimming were computed from the DNA. In the table there are some 390,000 clones, more than 75% of which are singletons. With 5 bases removed from V and 7 bases from J, the gap between germline ends came to 11 bases. The germline V gene has CDR1 MNHEY and CDR2 SMNVEV (reference sequence). The CDR3 runs 13 residues. The source of this sequence is a woman aged 55 to 70 with COVID-19, enrolled during active disease. The chain recombines TRBV27 with TRBJ1-4, with D possibly matching TRBD1 (5 bases). The sample comprised peripheral blood. CDR3 sequence reads: CASSPHGGEKLFF. The CDR3 DNA is TGTGCCAGCAGTCCGCACGGGGGTGAAAAACTGTTTTTT.